These 5 T cell receptor beta chains originate from one sample sequenced in a study of blood T cell repertoires in COVID-19. TCRdb keeps only in-frame clones here, not all; method: immunoSEQ multiplex PCR. Here the sample spans 150,000 to 200,000 clones, roughly 87% being singletons. The material sequenced was peripheral blood. These receptors were obtained from a woman between 50 and 59 years old with acute or convalescent COVID-19.

The V and J genes are TRBV30 and TRBJ2-1; 9 bases fit TRBD2. Germline CDR1 GTSNPN, CDR2 SVGIG (reference sequence). Trimming at V came to 8 bases and at J to 6 bases, leaving 11 bases not matched to a gene. The CDR3 runs to 14 residues. CDR3 bases: TGTGCCGCCGACCTAGCGGGGAGGGGCAATGAGCAGTTCTTC. Amino acids: CAADLAGRGNEQFF.

The chain uses TRBV6-6 and TRBJ2-2; tentative D call: TRBD2 (6 bases). The CDR3 has 13 amino acids. Trimming removed 5 bases from V and 7 bases from J, with 11 bases in between. Germline assignment: CDR1 MNHNY and CDR2 SVGAGI (reference sequence). CDR3 sequence: CASSRDFYGELFF. CDR3 nucleotides: TGTGCCAGCAGTCGGGACTTCTACGGGGAGCTGTTTTTT.

The V gene is TRBV6-5, the J gene TRBJ1-2, with D possibly matching TRBD1 (6 bases). V lost 6 bases and J lost 3, with 11 bases in between. The CDR3 totals 13 residues. The germline V gene has CDR1 MNHEY and CDR2 SVGAGI. The CDR3 coding sequence is TGTGCCAGCAGACAGACAGGACACTATGGCTACACCTTC. Amino acids: CASRQTGHYGYTF.

This sequence joins TRBV5-1 and TRBJ1-1; possible D gene TRBD1, 5 bases. CDR3 length: 13 residues. Trimming cost V 4 bases and J 8 bases, with 15 bases left between them. Germline lookup yields CDR1 SGHRS and CDR2 YFSETQ. CDR3 loop: CASSQYSTAEAFF. CDR3 nucleotide sequence: TGCGCCAGCAGCCAATATTCGACAGCAGAAGCTTTCTTT.

This chain links TRBV6-2 or TRBV6-3 with TRBJ1-2; no clear D gene. Trimming cost V 0 bases and J 2 bases, with 7 bases left between them. Looked up from germline, CDR1 is MNHEY and CDR2 is SVGEGT. The CDR3 covers 14 residues. The CDR3 nucleotides read TGTGCCAGCAGTTACTCGAAACAGAACTATGGCTACACCTTC. The encoded protein is CASSYSKQNYGYTF.